This T cell receptor (beta chain) was sequenced for a study of blood T cells in healthy people across ages. This CDR3 has 14 amino acids. V lost 2 bases to trimming and J lost 5 bases; unmatched junction nucleotides: 7. Germline CDR1 is DFQATT and CDR2 is SNEGSKA (reference sequence). Primers used in a second PCR of about 6 to 11 cycles were a sample-barcoded 5' primer and a J-beta primer mix. One entry per CDR3 protein results from TCRdb running MiXCR on the 5' RACE reads. The sample carries under 1,100,000 distinct CDR3 sequences, approximately 25% recorded once. This same sample was also taken into another study, of T cells of mothers and their children.

Sequencing used blood. The origin of this receptor is a girl between 2 and 10 years old in good health. This rearrangement joins TRBV20-1 to TRBJ2-7; 9 nucleotides agree with TRBD1. The CDR3 sequence is CSARPGTGIHEQYF. In nucleotides, the CDR3 is TGCAGTGCTAGACCCGGGACAGGGATCCACGAGCAGTACTTC.